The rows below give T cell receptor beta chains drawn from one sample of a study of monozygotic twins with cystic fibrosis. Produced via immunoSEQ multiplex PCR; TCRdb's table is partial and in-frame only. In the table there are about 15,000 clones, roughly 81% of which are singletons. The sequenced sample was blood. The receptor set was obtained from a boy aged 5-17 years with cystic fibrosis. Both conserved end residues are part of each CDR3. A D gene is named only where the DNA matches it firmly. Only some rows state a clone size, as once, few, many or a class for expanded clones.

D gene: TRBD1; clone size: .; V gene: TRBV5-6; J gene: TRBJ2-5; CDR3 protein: CASSLPLTGGLETQYF; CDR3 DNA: TGTGCCAGCAGCCTACCCTTGACAGGGGGTCTGGAGACCCAGTACTTC
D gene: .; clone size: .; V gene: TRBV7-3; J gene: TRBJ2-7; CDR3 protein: CASSLGVSYEQYF; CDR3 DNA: TGTGCCAGCAGCTTGGGAGTATCCTACGAGCAGTACTTC
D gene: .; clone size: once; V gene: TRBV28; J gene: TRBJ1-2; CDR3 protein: CASADHRGHYGYTF; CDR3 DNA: TGTGCCAGCGCCGACCATCGGGGACACTATGGCTACACCTTC
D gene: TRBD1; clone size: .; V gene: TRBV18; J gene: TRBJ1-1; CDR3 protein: CASSSTGTGALEAFF; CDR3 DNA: TGTGCCAGCTCATCGACCGGGACAGGGGCCCTCGAAGCTTTCTTT
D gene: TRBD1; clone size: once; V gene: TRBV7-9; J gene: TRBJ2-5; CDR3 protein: CASSSRLGGRGQETQYF; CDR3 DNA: TGTGCCAGCAGCTCCCGTCTTGGCGGCAGGGGGCAAGAGACCCAGTACTTC
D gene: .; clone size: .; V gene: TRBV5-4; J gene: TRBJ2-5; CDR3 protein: CASSPVGDTQKDGETQYF; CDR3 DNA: TGTGCCAGCAGCCCGGTGGGCGACACCCAAAAGGATGGGGAGACCCAGTACTTC
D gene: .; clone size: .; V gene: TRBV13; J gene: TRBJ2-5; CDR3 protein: CASSQLYPRAQETQYF; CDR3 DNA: TGTGCCAGCAGCCAACTCTATCCCAGGGCCCAAGAGACCCAGTACTTC
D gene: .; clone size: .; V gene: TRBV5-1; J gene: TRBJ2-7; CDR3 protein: CASSLAHGGRSYEQYF; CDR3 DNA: TGCGCCAGCAGCTTGGCGCACGGGGGGCGCTCCTACGAGCAGTACTTC
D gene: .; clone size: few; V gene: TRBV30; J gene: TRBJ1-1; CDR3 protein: CAWLSGRAPQEAFF; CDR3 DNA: TGTGCCTGGCTTTCGGGGAGGGCTCCCCAAGAAGCTTTCTTT
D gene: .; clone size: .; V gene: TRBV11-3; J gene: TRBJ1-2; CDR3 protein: CASSLDGNGYTF; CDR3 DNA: TGTGCCAGCAGCTTGGACGGTAATGGCTACACCTTC
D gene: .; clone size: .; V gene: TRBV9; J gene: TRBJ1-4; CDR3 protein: CASSPEGGEKLFF; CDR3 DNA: TGTGCCAGCAGCCCCGAGGGTGGCGAAAAACTGTTTTTT
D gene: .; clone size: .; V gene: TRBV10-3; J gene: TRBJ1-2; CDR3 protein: CAISAYRTEANYGYTF; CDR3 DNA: TGTGCCATCAGTGCCTATAGGACGGAAGCTAACTATGGCTACACCTTC
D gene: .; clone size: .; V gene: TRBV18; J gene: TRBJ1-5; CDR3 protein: CASSPGTWGPDQPQHF; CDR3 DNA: TGTGCCAGCTCACCGGGGACATGGGGACCCGATCAGCCCCAGCATTTT
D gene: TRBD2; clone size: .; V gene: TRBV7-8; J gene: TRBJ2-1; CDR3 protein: CASSLPGTSGSANEQFF; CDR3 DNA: TGTGCCAGCAGCTTACCCGGGACTAGCGGGAGTGCCAATGAGCAGTTCTTC
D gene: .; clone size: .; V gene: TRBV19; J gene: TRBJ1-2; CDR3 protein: CASSTEIYGYTF; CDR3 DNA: TGTGCCAGTTCTACAGAGATATATGGCTACACCTTC
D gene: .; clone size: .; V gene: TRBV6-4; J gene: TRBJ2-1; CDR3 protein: CASRFAKGGNEQFF; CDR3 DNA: TGTGCCAGCAGGTTCGCGAAGGGGGGCAATGAGCAGTTCTTC
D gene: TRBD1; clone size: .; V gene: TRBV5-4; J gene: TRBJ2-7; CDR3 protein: CASSKDRAPFYEQYF; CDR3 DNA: TGTGCCAGCAGCAAGGACAGGGCCCCATTCTACGAGCAGTACTTC
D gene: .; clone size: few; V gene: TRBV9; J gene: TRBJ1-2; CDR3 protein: CASSVYREANYGYTF; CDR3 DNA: TGTGCCAGCAGCGTGTACAGAGAAGCTAACTATGGCTACACCTTC
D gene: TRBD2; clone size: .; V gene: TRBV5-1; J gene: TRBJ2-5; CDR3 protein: CASSLGTSFSLQETQYF; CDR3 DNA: TGCGCCAGCAGCTTGGGGACTAGCTTTTCCCTCCAAGAGACCCAGTACTTC
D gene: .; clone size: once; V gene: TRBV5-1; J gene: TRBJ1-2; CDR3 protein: CASSLDGSLYGYTF; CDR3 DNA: TGCGCCAGCAGCTTGGATGGTTCTCTCTATGGCTACACCTTC
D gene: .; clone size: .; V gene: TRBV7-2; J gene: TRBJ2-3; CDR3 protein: CASSHSRSSESDTQYF; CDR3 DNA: TGTGCCAGCAGCCATAGTAGGTCTAGCGAGTCCGATACGCAGTATTTT
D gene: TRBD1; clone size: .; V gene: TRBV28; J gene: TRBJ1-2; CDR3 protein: CASKRRTGSSGYTF; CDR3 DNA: TGTGCCAGCAAGCGCCGGACAGGGAGCTCTGGCTACACCTTC
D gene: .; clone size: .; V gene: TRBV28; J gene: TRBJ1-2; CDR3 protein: CASSFFAPWTAGHNYGYTF; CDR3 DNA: TGTGCCAGCAGTTTTTTTGCGCCCTGGACAGCCGGCCATAACTATGGCTACACCTTC
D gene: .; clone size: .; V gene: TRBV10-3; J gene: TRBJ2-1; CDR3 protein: CAIAKPASSYNEQFF; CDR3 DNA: TGTGCCATCGCCAAGCCCGCCAGCTCCTACAATGAGCAGTTCTTC
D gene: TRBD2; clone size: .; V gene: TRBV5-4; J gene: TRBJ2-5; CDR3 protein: CASSIPLAEQETQYF; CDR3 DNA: TGTGCCAGCAGCATCCCGCTAGCGGAGCAAGAGACCCAGTACTTC
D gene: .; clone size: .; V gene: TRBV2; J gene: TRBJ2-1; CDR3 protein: CASMSSSGGYHEQFF; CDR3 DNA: TGTGCCAGCATGTCGAGTAGCGGAGGTTATCATGAGCAGTTCTTC
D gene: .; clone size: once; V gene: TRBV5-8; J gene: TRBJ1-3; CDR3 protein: CASSRGGGNTIYF; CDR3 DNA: TGTGCCAGCAGTCGAGGGGGTGGAAACACCATATATTTT
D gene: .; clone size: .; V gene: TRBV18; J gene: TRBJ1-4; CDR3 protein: CASSPPNGQGTNEKLFF; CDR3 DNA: TGTGCCAGCTCACCACCGAACGGCCAGGGGACTAATGAAAAACTGTTTTTT